This T cell receptor beta chain comes out of a study of persistence of HIV-infected CD4 T cells. Study information: Median time on suppressive ART was more than seven years.

The immunoSEQ assay was version 4, run in survey mode. This table comes from immunoSEQ multiplex PCR, and its TCRdb copy is limited to in-frame clones, with some not included. The sample lists tens of thousands of clones; around 89% were seen once. This clone appeared a single time. Its antigen remains unidentified. Nonspecific anti-CD3/anti-CD28 bead stimulation represents the broad CD4+ T cell repertoire. Responding CD4+ T cells were sorted by upregulation of both CD40 ligand and CD69. The germline V gene encodes CDR1 LGHDT and CDR2 YNNKEL (reference sequence). The CDR3 extends over 14 amino acids. V was clipped by 5 bases and J by 5 bases; unmatched bases: 6.

The source was CD4+ T cells sorted from PBMCs after roughly 18-hour stimulation, collected from a patient who received antiretroviral therapy. The clonotype originates from an adult woman with HIV who was CMV-seropositive. V is TRBV3-1 (or the pseudogene TRBV3-2) and J is TRBJ1-1; 9 nucleotides line up with TRBD1. CDR3 protein: CASSIGTGRTEAFF. CDR3 DNA sequence: TGTGCCAGCAGCATTGGGACAGGGAGAACTGAAGCTTTCTTT.